What follows is one TCR beta chain and its context. The antigen is not known. PCR employed 60 Vbeta and 13 Jbeta primers. Sequenced by immunoSEQ multiplex PCR; TCRdb stores in-frame clones only, minus some. The data show 130,000 or so clones, with around four fifths seen just once and around 1.9% held by the top ten. Germline-derived CDR1 and CDR2 are MNHEY and SMNVEV (reference sequence). The length of the CDR3 is 14 residues. The V and J ends lost 3 bases and 0 bases respectively, with 8 bases between them. These data come from a study of cytomegalovirus exposure and HLA in healthy donors. Study conclusions and caveats: Presence/absence analyses assumed roughly uniform sequencing depth across donors, which may not hold. Excluded: some indistinguishable V segments such as TRBV6-2 and TRBV6-3. Several of the most significant clusters were apparently associated with common viral pathogens in a later analysis.

This TCR was recovered from a woman in her 40s in good health and CMV-seronegative. Sample: PBMCs. This sequence joins TRBV27 and TRBJ1-1; possible D gene TRBD1, 5 bases. The CDR3 region is CASSFGGLNTEAFF. The CDR3 nucleotides are TGTGCCAGCAGTTTCGGGGGGTTGAACACTGAAGCTTTCTTT.